The 14 T cell receptor beta chains presented below share a single source sample, sequenced in a study of blood T cell repertoires in COVID-19. Repertoires were generated with immunoSEQ multiplex PCR, while TCRdb's copy carries only in-frame clones and drops some. In the table there are about 300,000 clones, around nine tenths of which are singletons. Source material: PBMCs or T cells enriched from blood (not recorded which). The origin of the receptors is a woman in her forties who had recovered from COVID-19.

V gene TRBV6-6 combines with J gene TRBJ1-4, with a tentative D call TRBD1 (6 bases). The germline V and J ends were trimmed by 5 bases and 5 bases, with 12 bases remaining between them. The germline CDR1 and CDR2 sequences are MNHNY and SVGAGI (reference sequence). The CDR3 has 14 residues. The CDR3 here is CASSRTGNNEKLFF. CDR3 nucleotide sequence: TGTGCCAGCAGTCGTACAGGGAACAATGAAAAACTGTTTTTT.

This chain links TRBV9 with TRBJ2-3; D call uncertain. The CDR3 has 14 residues. From germline, CDR1 is SGDLS and CDR2 YYNGEE. Trimming shortened V by 0 bases and J by 3 bases, and 8 bases separated the two germline ends. The CDR3 DNA reads as TGTGCCAGCAGCGTAGTTAGTCTTACAGATACGCAGTATTTT. Translating it yields CASSVVSLTDTQYF.

The sample holds a few counts of this clone. J is TRBJ1-5 and V is TRBV30, with D maybe TRBD1 (5 bases). Looked up from germline, CDR1 is GTSNPN and CDR2 is SVGIG (reference sequence). V was cut by 3 bases and J by 3 bases, with 15 bases left in between. The CDR3 sequence is 15 residues long. The CDR3 sequence is CAWSAIDSLNQPQHF. The CDR3 DNA follows: TGTGCCTGGAGCGCAATCGACAGCCTCAATCAGCCCCAGCATTTT.

For this clone: Other DNA sequences in this sample translate to the same CDR3. CDR3 sequence: CASSPGLVNEQFF. The CDR3, as DNA: TGTGCCAGCTCACCGGGACTAGTGAATGAGCAGTTCTTC. This chain links TRBV18 with TRBJ2-1; 8 bases fit TRBD2. The CDR3 sequence is 13 residues long. CDR1 and CDR2 (germline): KGHSH, LQKENI. V gave up 3 bases and J gave up 7 bases; unmatched junction bases: 2.

This chain uses TRBV5-1 with TRBJ2-7, with 9 bases identical to TRBD2. Trimming at V came to 2 bases and at J to 2 bases, leaving 5 bases not matched to a gene. Germline loops: CDR1 SGHRS, CDR2 YFSETQ. The CDR3 covers 15 residues. CDR3: CASSFSGSDAYEQYF. CDR3 DNA sequence: TGCGCCAGCAGCTTTAGCGGGAGTGACGCCTACGAGCAGTACTTC. Together with reference TRBV5-1 and TRBJ2-7, the CDR3 gives the full variable domain: KAGVTQTPRYLIKTRGQQVTLSCSPISGHRSVSWYQQTPGQGLQFLFEYFSETQRNKGNFPGRFSGRQFSNSRSEMNVSTLELGDSALYLCASSFSGSDAYEQYFGPGTRLTVT.

The chain has TRBV3-1 (or the pseudogene TRBV3-2) and TRBJ2-3; no clear D. Between the trimmed V and J ends, which lost 4 bases and 4 bases, there was a span of 9 bases. This CDR3 has 13 amino acids. Looked up from germline, CDR1 is LGHDT and CDR2 is YNNKEL (reference sequence). The CDR3 reads CASSPPGSDTQYF. The CDR3 nucleotides read TGTGCCAGCAGCCCCCCAGGTTCAGATACGCAGTATTTT.

This clone has only one observation. The DNA for the CDR3 is TGTGCCAGCAGCCCCGGACCCGCCGCGGGAGCTTTCTTT. Amino acids: CASSPGPAAGAFF. The chain links TRBV7-9 to TRBJ1-1, with D unclear. Per the germline V gene, CDR1 is SEHNR and CDR2 is FQNEAQ (reference sequence). CDR3 size: 13 residues. Trimming removed 5 bases from V and 10 bases from J, with 17 bases in between.

The chain joins TRBV19 to TRBJ2-7, with D possibly TRBD1 on 6 matching bases. Germline V gives CDR1 LNHDA, CDR2 SQIVND (reference sequence). Trimming removed 4 bases at V and 7 bases at J, with 17 bases between. This CDR3 spans 14 amino acids. The CDR3 sequence is CASSSSGDRREQYF. For the CDR3, the DNA is TGTGCCAGTAGTAGTTCAGGGGATCGGCGGGAGCAGTACTTC.

The J gene is TRBJ2-7, the V gene TRBV5-1; D ambiguous. V was clipped by 0 bases and J by 4 bases, with 8 bases between them. The germline V gene encodes CDR1 SGHRS and CDR2 YFSETQ. This CDR3 is built from 13 residues. The CDR3 DNA reads as TGCGCCAGCAGCTTGGCCGTCGGTTACGAGCAGTACTTC. Translating gives CASSLAVGYEQYF.

The chain combines TRBV5-1 with TRBJ1-1; 9 nucleotides align to TRBD1. This CDR3 has 14 residues. Trimming removed 0 bases from V and 7 bases from J; junction bases left unmatched: 4. Germline loops: CDR1 SGHRS, CDR2 YFSETQ. Written as DNA, the CDR3 is TGCGCCAGCAGCTTGGCAGGGACAGGGAATGAAGCTTTCTTT. Translated, it gives CASSLAGTGNEAFF.

The chain combines TRBV2 with TRBJ1-5, with D tentatively TRBD1 (6 bases). Trimming left V 4 bases short and J 7 bases short, with 14 bases between. Germline assignment: CDR1 SNHLY and CDR2 FYNNEI. The CDR3 covers 14 residues. CDR3 sequence: CASSGGYRDQPQHF. For the CDR3, the DNA is TGTGCCAGCAGTGGCGGTTACAGGGACCAGCCCCAGCATTTT.

The J gene is TRBJ2-3, the V gene TRBV5-1; TRBD2 is a possible D gene (6 bases). The V gene lost 4 bases and the J gene lost 0 bases, with 15 bases spanning the gap. From germline, CDR1 is SGHRS and CDR2 YFSETQ. This CDR3 is built from 16 residues. The CDR3 reads CASSPTGTPSTDTQYF. For the CDR3, the DNA is TGCGCCAGCAGCCCGACCGGGACTCCTAGCACAGATACGCAGTATTTT.

CDR3 loop: CASRIRQDSTDTQYF. The DNA for the CDR3 is TGTGCCAGCAGAATCAGACAGGATAGCACAGATACGCAGTATTTT. This sequence joins TRBV18 and TRBJ2-3, with D tentatively TRBD1 (6 bases). CDR1 is KGHSH and CDR2 is LQKENI in the germline V gene. V dropped 8 bases and J dropped 0 bases, with 15 bases sitting between them. The CDR3 loop spans 15 amino acids.

The chain has TRBV15 and TRBJ2-4; no reliable D call. Trimming stripped 0 bases from V and 0 bases from J, with 12 bases between. The CDR3 has 17 amino acids. Looked up from germline, CDR1 is LNHNV and CDR2 is YYDKDF (reference sequence). CDR3 DNA: TGTGCCACCAGCAGAGATGCGAGGTCTGTAGCCAAAAACATTCAGTACTTC. Amino acid sequence: CATSRDARSVAKNIQYF.